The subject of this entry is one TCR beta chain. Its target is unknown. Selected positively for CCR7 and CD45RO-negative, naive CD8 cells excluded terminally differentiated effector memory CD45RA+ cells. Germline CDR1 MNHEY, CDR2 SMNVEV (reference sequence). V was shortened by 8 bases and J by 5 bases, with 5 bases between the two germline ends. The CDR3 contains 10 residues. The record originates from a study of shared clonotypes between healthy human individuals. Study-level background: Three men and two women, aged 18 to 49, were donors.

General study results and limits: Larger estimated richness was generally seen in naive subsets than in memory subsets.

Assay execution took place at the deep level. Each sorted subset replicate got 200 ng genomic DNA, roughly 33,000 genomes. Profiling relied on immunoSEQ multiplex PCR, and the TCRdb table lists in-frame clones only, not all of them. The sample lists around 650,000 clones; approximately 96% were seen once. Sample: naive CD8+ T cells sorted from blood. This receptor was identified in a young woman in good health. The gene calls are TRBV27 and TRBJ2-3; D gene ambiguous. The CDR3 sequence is CASGRDTQYF. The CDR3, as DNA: TGTGCCAGCGGACGAGATACGCAGTATTTT.